This entry lists 2 T cell receptor beta chains sequenced from one sample in a study of CXCR3-negative and CXCR3-positive naive CD8 T cells. Findings and caveats of the study: Compared with CXCR3-negative naive cells, CXCR3-positive naive cells showed more hydrophobic TRB CDR3s.

UMI-labeled 5' RACE yielded the TRB cDNA libraries. For each CDR3 protein, TCRdb gives one entry from its re-call of the 5' RACE reads, without DNA. There are around 160,000 distinct CDR3 sequences in the sample, with 0.25% to 0.35% held by the top ten. Antigens for these TCRs are unknown. Material for sequencing was naive CXCR3+ CD8+ T cells from blood. Noted subset: CD45RO-CCR7+CD27+CD95- naive CD8+ T cells expressing CXCR3 (TNR3+). The receptors shown here come from a human donor in good health. Some clones in this sample may be carry-over from other donors' samples.

The chain carries TRBV29-1 and TRBJ2-5; TCRdb indicates TRBD1, and absent DNA this call remains unverified. This CDR3 is built from 16 residues. CDR1 SQVTM and CDR2 ANQGSEA come from the germline V gene. CDR3 sequence: CSVEGGHLGFQETQYF. The entire variable domain, with the rest obtained from reference TRBV29-1 and TRBJ2-5, is as follows: SAVISQKPSRDICQRGTSLTIQCQVDSQVTMMFWYRQQPGQSLTLIATANQGSEATYESGFVIDKFPISRPNLTFSTLTVSNMSPEDSSIYLCSVEGGHLGFQETQYFGPGTRLLVL.

The chain is built from TRBV5-6 and TRBJ2-7. The CDR3 loop spans 12 amino acids. In germline, CDR1 is SGHDT, CDR2 YYEEEE. The CDR3 sequence: CASSFGNYEQYF.